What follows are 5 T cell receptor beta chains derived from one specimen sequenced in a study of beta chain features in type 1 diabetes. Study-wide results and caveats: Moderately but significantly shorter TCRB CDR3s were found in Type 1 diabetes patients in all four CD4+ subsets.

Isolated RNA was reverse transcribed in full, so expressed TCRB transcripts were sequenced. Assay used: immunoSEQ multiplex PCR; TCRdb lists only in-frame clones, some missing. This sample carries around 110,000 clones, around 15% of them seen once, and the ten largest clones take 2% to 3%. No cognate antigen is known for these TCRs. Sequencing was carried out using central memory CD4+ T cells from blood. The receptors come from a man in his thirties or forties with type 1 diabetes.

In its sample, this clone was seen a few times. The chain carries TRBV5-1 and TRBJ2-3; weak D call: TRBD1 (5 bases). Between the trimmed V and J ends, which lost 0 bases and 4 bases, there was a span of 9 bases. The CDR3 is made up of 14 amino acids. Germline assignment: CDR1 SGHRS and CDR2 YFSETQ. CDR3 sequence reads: CASSLAQGPDTQYF. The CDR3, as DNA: TGCGCCAGCAGCTTGGCTCAGGGCCCAGATACGCAGTATTTT.

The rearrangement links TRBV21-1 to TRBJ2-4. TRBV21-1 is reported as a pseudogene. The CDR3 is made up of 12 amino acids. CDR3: CASSKWGNIQYF. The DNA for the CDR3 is TGTGCCAGCAGCAAATGGGGTAACATTCAGTACTTC.

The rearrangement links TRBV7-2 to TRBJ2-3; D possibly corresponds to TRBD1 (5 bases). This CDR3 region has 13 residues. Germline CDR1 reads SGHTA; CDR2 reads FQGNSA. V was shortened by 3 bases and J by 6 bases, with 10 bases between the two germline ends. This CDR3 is CASSFTQADTQYF. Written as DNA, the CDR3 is TGTGCCAGCAGCTTCACACAGGCGGATACGCAGTATTTT.

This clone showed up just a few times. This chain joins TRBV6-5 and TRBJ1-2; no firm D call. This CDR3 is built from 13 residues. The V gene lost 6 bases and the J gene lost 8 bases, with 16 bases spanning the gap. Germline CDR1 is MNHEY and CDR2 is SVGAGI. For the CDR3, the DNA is TGTGCCAGCAGCCTAGGTGACATCCGGGGCTACACCTTC. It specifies CASSLGDIRGYTF.

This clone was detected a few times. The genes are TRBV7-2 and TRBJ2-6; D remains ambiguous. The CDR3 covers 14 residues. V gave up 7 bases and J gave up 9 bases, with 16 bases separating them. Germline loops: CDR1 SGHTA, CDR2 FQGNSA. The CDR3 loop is CASTLDPSLNVLTF. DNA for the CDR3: TGTGCCAGCACCCTCGATCCTTCCCTCAACGTCCTGACTTTC.